This T cell receptor (beta chain) was identified in a study of blood T cell repertoires in COVID-19. Original data processing: Amplified reference gene primers provided the basis for estimating nucleated cell counts. Profiling relied on immunoSEQ multiplex PCR, and the TCRdb table lists in-frame clones only, not all of them. V and J calls and clone size follow that table, whereas D and trimming were derived from the DNA. The data show about 210,000 clones, with around 82% seen just once and 9.5% to 15% held by the top ten. Per the germline V gene, CDR1 is KGHSH and CDR2 is LQKENI. V lost 3 bases to trimming and J lost 1 base, with 14 bases between them. This CDR3 is built from 16 residues.

This receptor was identified in a human donor in a cohort sampled during active COVID-19. Sequencing was performed on peripheral blood. V usage is TRBV18 and J usage is TRBJ2-3; D may be TRBD2 (6 bases). CDR3 sequence: CASSPLSPGGTDTQYF. The DNA for the CDR3 is TGTGCCAGCTCACCTCTCTCTCCGGGGGGCACAGATACGCAGTATTTT.